This T cell receptor (beta chain) emerged from a study of control samples from healthy donors and cancer patients (dated by TCRdb to about 2020). V loses 1 base, J loses 6 bases, and the germline ends lie 10 bases apart. Reading from cysteine to phenylalanine, the CDR3 counts 14 amino acids. Only CDR3 DNA is held: 42 bases, read in frame from base 1. The library was generated by the immunoSEQ multiplex PCR assay. Imported from immuneACCESS, the table was reduced by TCRdb to in-frame sequences with V and J called. These copies leave out some clones; in studies compared against another copy, an unresolved V gene accounts for under half, and the cause of the remainder is not known. This sample holds roughly 93,000 clones; 70% to 90% were observed only once. 9.5% to 10% of the sample is taken by the ten largest. A word on this clone: No antigen is known for it. No base-level quality is on record; no much larger clone is a single base apart.

The chain was built from TRBV6-7 and TRBJ2-1, with a weak D call of TRBD2 (5 bases match). TRBV6-7 is filed as an ORF, its function uncertain. The sequenced material came from PBMCs. The origin of this receptor is a woman between 50 and 59 years old with colorectal cancer. CDR3 protein: CASSYFPGINEQFF. The DNA reads TGTGCCAGCAGTTACTTTCCCGGGATCAATGAGCAGTTCTTC.